This T cell receptor beta chain was found in a study of blood T cell repertoires in COVID-19. At the level of the study: COVID-19 samples from acute and convalescent phases originated in the United States, Italy and Spain. Nucleic acid was either cDNA or gDNA, and it came from T cells, B-cell-depleted T cells, or PBMCs.

Sequencing was performed with immunoSEQ multiplex PCR; in TCRdb, only in-frame clones are kept and a portion is missing. The sample consists of over 200,000 clones, nearly 90% of them appearing once. This clone was observed once. The CDR3 loop spans 14 amino acids. Trimming cost V 1 base and J 5 bases; bases outside gene matches: 5. The germline CDR1 and CDR2 sequences are SEHNR and FQNEAQ (reference sequence). The participants were between about 18 and 90 years old and came from 24 US areas. Categorization into cohorts depended on clinical history that participants reported. This chain joins TRBV7-9 and TRBJ2-7; 7 nucleotides align to TRBD2. The clonotype was recovered from a man aged 30-40 years who had recovered from COVID-19. Sequences were obtained from PBMCs or T cells enriched from blood (not recorded which). The CDR3 DNA reads as TGTGCCAGCAGCTTAGTGGGGGGGTCGAACGAGCAGTACTTC. Translation gives CASSLVGGSNEQYF.